The source of this T cell receptor beta chain is a study of naive and memory T cell subsets. An equimolar mix of two oligonucleotides served as the beta constant-region primer for TRBC1 and TRBC2. Nested alpha and beta constant-region primers with the SP2 primer drove four PCR rounds on ligated cDNA. Ligation attached a single-stranded oligonucleotide with a 12-nucleotide UMI and the SP2 primer to the cDNA 3' end. TCRdb reanalysed the UMI-ligation and nested PCR reads using MiXCR and keeps one entry per CDR3 protein. There are about 90,000 distinct CDR3 sequences in the sample; around 11% occur only once, and around 0.13% lies in the top ten. CMV status came from CD4+ T cell IFNgamma after overnight CMV lysate stimulation of fresh PBMCs. J lost 7 bases, V lost 1 base, and 5 bases had no gene match. Germline loops: CDR1 SGHTA, CDR2 FQGTGA. The length of the CDR3 is 15 residues. General observations from the study: Naive repertoires, especially CD8, held a few larger clonotypes, possibly memory cells re-expressing CD45RA. Over 95% of naive TCR sequences appeared only once after error correction, unlike memory subsets.

This clonotype came up a few times. Antigen unknown. The chain combines TRBV7-3 with TRBJ2-7, with 12 bases aligning to TRBD2. The sequencing sample was made of naive CD4+ T cells from blood. The sequence came from a human donor in good health. CDR3 sequence reads: CASSLRLAGVEEQYF. CDR3 nucleotide sequence: TGTGCCAGCAGCTTAAGACTAGCGGGAGTAGAGGAGCAGTACTTC. Full variable domain (rest looked up from reference TRBV7-3 and TRBJ2-7): GAGVSQTPSNKVTEKGKYVELRCDPISGHTALYWYRQSLGQGPEFLIYFQGTGAADDSGLPNDRFFAVRPEGSVSTLKIQRTERGDSAVYLCASSLRLAGVEEQYFGPGTRLTVT.